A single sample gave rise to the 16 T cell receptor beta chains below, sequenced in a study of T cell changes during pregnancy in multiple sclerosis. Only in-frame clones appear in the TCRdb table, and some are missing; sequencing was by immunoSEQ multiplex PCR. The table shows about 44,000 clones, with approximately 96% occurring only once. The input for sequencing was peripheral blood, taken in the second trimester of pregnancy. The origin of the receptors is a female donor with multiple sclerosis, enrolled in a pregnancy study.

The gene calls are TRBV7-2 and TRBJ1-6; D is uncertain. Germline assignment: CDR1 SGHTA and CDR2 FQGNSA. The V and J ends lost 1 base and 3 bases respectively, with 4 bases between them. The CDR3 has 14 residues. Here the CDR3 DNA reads TGTGCCAGCAGCTTAGGACACTATAATTCACCCCTCCACTTT. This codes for CASSLGHYNSPLHF.

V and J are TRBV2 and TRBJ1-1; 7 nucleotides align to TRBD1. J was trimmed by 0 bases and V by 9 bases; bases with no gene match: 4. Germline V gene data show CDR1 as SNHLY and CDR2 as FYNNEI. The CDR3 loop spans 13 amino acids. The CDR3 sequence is CASRTGMNTEAFF. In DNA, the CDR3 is TGTGCCAGTAGGACAGGCATGAACACTGAAGCTTTCTTT.

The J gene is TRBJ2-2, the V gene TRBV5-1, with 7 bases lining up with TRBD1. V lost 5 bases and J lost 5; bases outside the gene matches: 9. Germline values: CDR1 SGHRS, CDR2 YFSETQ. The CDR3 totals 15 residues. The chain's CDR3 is CASSFEGARTGELFF. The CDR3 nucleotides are TGCGCCAGCAGTTTTGAGGGGGCGAGGACCGGGGAGCTGTTTTTT.

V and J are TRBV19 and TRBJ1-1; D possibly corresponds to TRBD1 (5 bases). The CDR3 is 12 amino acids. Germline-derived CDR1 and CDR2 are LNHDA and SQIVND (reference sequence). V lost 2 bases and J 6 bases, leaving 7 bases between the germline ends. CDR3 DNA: TGTGCCAGTAGTATAAGGGGTTCTGAAGCTTTCTTT. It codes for CASSIRGSEAFF.

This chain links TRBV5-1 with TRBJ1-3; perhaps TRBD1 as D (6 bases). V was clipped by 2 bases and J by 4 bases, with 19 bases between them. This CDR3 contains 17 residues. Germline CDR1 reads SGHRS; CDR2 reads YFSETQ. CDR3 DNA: TGCGCCAGCAGCTTAACACCCAGGGGAACACTCGGAAACACCATATATTTT. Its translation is CASSLTPRGTLGNTIYF.

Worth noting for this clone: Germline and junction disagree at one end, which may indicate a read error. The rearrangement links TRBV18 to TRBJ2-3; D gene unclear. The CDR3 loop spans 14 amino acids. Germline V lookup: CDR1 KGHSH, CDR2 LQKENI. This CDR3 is CASLPEPLKDTQYF. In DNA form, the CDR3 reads TGTGCCAGCTTACCAGAGCCGCTAAAAGATACGCAGTATTTT. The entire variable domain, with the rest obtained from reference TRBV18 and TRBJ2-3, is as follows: NAGVMQNPRHLVRRRGQEARLRCSPMKGHSHVYWYRQLPEEGLKFMVYLQKENIIDESGMPKERFSAEFPKEGPSILRIQQVVRGDSAAYFCASLPEPLKDTQYFGPGTRLTVL.

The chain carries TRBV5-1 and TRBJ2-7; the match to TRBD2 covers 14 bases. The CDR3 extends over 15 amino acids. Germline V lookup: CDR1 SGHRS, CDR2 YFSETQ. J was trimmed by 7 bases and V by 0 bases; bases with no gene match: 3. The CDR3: CASSLDGTSGREQYF. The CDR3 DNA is TGCGCCAGCAGCTTGGATGGGACTAGCGGGAGAGAGCAGTACTTC. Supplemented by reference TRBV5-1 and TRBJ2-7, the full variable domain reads KAGVTQTPRYLIKTRGQQVTLSCSPISGHRSVSWYQQTPGQGLQFLFEYFSETQRNKGNFPGRFSGRQFSNSRSEMNVSTLELGDSALYLCASSLDGTSGREQYFGPGTRLTVT.

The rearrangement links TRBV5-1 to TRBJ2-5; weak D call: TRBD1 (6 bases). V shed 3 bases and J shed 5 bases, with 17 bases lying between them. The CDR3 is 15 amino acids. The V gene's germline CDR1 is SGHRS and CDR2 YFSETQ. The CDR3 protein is CASSSNTGLKETQYF. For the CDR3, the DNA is TGCGCCAGCAGCTCGAATACAGGGTTAAAGGAGACCCAGTACTTC.

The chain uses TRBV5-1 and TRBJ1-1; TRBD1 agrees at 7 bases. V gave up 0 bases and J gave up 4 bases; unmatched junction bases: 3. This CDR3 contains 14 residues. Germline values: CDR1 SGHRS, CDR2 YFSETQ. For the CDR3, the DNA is TGCGCCAGCAGCTTGGAGTCAGGGGGCACTGAAGCTTTCTTT. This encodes CASSLESGGTEAFF.

CDR3 loop: CASSRGNLGANVLTF. CDR3 nucleotide sequence: TGTGCCAGCAGCCGGGGGAATCTTGGGGCCAACGTCCTGACTTTC. The rearrangement uses TRBV6-1 and TRBJ2-6; TRBD2 is a possible D gene (6 bases). Trimming took off 6 bases at V and 3 bases at J, with 12 bases between the two ends. The CDR3 sequence is 15 residues long. From germline, CDR1 is MNHNS and CDR2 SASEGT.

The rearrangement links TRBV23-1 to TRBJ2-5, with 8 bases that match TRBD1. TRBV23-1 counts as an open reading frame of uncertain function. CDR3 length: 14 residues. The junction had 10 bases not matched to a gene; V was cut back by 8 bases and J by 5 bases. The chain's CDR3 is CASGQGGQGETQYF. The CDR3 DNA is TGCGCCAGCGGCCAAGGAGGACAGGGCGAGACCCAGTACTTC.

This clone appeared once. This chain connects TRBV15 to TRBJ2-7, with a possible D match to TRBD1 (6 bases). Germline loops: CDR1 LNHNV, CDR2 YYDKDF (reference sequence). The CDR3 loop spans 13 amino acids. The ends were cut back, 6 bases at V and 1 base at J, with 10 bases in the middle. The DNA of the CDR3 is TGTGCCACCAGTAACAGGGAGTCCTACGAGCAGTACTTC. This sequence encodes CATSNRESYEQYF.

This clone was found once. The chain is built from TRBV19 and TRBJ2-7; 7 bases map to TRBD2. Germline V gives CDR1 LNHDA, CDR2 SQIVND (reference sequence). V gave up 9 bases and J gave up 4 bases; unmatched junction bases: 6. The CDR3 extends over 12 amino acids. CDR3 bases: TGTGCCAGCAGCGGGAACTATTACGAGCAGTACTTC. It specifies CASSGNYYEQYF. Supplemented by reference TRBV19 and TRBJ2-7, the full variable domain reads DGGITQSPKYLFRKEGQNVTLSCEQNLNHDAMYWYRQDPGQGLRLIYYSQIVNDFQKGDIAEGYSVSREKKESFPLTVTSAQKNPTAFYLCASSGNYYEQYFGPGTRLTVT.

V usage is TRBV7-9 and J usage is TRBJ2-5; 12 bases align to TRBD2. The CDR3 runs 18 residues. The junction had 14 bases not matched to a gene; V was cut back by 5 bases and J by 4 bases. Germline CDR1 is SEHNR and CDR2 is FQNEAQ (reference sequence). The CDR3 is CASSPTFRLAGVRETQYF. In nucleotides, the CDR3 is TGTGCCAGCAGCCCAACCTTTCGACTAGCGGGAGTTCGAGAGACCCAGTACTTC.

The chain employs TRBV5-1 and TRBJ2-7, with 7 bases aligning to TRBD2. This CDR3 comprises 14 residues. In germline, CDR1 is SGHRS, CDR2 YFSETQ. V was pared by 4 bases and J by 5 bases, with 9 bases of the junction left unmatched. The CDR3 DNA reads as TGCGCCAGCAGCGGCCCGGGACTACCCCACGAGCAGTACTTC. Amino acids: CASSGPGLPHEQYF. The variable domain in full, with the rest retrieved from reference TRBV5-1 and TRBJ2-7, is KAGVTQTPRYLIKTRGQQVTLSCSPISGHRSVSWYQQTPGQGLQFLFEYFSETQRNKGNFPGRFSGRQFSNSRSEMNVSTLELGDSALYLCASSGPGLPHEQYFGPGTRLTVT.

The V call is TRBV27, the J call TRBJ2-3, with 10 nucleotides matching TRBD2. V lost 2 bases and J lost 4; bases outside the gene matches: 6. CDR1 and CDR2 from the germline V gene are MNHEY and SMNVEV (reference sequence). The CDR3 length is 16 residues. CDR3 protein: CASSLGLAGVADTQYF. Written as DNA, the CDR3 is TGTGCCAGCAGTTTAGGGCTAGCGGGAGTAGCAGATACGCAGTATTTT.